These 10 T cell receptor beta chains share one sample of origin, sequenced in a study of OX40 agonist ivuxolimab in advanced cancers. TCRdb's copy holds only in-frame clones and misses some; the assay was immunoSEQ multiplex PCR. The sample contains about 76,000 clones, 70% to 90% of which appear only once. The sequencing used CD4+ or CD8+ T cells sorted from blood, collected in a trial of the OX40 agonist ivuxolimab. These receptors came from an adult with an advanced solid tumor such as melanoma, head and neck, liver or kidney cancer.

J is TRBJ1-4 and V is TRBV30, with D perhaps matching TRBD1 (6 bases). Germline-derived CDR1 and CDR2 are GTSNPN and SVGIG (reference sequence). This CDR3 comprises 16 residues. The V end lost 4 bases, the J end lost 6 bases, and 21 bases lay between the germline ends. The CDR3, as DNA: TGTGCCTGGAAACAGGCTCGAGGGGGGCGGGATGAAAAACTGTTTTTT. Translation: CAWKQARGGRDEKLFF.

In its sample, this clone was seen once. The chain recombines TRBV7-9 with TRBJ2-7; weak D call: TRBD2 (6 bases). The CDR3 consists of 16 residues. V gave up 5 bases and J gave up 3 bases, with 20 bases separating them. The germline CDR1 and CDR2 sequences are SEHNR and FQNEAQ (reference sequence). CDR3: CASSPSSGPHLYEQYF. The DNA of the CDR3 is TGTGCCAGCAGCCCCAGTAGCGGCCCGCATCTCTACGAGCAGTACTTC.

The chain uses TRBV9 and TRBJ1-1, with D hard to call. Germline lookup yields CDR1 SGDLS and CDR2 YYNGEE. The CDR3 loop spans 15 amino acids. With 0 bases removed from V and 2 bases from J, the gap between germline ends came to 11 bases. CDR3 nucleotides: TGTGCCAGCAGCGTAGGGGTCAGCGCCAACACTGAAGCTTTCTTT. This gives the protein CASSVGVSANTEAFF.

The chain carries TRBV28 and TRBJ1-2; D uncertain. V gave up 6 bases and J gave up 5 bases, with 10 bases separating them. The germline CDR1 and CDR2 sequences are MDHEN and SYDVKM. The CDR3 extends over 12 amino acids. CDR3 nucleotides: TGTGCCAGCAGCCAGTTACGATATGGCTACACCTTC. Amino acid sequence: CASSQLRYGYTF.

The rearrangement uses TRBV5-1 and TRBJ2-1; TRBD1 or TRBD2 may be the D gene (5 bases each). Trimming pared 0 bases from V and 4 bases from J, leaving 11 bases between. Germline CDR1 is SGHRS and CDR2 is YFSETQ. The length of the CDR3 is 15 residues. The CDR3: CASSLDEGSYNEQFF. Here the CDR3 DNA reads TGCGCCAGCAGCTTGGACGAGGGGTCTTACAATGAGCAGTTCTTC.

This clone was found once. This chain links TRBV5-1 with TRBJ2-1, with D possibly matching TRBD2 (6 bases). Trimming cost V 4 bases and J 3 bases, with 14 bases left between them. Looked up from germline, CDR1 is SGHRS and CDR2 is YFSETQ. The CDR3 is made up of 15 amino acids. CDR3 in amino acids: CASSPLGEDYNEQFF. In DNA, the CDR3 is TGCGCCAGCAGCCCACTAGGGGAGGACTACAATGAGCAGTTCTTC.

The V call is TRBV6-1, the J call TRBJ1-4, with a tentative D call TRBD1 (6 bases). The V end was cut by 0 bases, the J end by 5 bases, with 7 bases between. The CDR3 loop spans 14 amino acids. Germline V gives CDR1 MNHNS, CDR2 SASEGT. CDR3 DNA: TGTGCCAGCAGTGAAGCCGGGACAAATGAAAAACTGTTTTTT. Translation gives CASSEAGTNEKLFF.

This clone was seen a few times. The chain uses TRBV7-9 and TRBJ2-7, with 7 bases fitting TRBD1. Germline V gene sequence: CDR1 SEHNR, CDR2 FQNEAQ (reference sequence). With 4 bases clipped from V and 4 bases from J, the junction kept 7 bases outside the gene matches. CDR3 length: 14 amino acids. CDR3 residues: CASSSGQRMYEQYF. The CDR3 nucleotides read TGTGCCAGCAGCTCGGGACAGCGGATGTACGAGCAGTACTTC.

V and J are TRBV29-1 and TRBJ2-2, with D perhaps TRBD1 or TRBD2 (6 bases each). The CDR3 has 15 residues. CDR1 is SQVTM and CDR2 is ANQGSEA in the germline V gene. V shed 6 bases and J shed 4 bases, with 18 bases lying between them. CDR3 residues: CSVPGTRGGTGELFF. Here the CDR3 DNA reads TGCAGCGTCCCCGGGACTCGAGGGGGCACCGGGGAGCTGTTTTTT.

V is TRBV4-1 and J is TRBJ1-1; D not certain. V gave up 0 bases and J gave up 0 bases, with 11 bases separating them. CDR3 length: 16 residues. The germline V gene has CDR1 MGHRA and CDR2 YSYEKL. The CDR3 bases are TGCGCCAGCAGCCAAGATCCTAGGACGGTGAACACTGAAGCTTTCTTT. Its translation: CASSQDPRTVNTEAFF.